These 3 T cell receptor beta chains were sequenced from one sample in a study of beta chain features in type 1 diabetes. Since all of the isolated RNA was reverse transcribed, expressed TCRB transcripts were what got sequenced. Sequenced by immunoSEQ multiplex PCR; TCRdb stores in-frame clones only, minus some. There are some 220,000 clones in the sample; approximately 11% occur only once, and over 1% lies in the top ten. Sequencing was done on a sample of central memory CD4+ T cells from blood. Source of these receptors: a man between 18 and 29 years old in good health.

This clone has only a few counts. This rearrangement joins TRBV10-3 to TRBJ2-1, with 7 nucleotides matching TRBD2. Germline lookup yields CDR1 ENHRY and CDR2 SYGVKD. V trimming: 7 bases; J trimming: 0 bases; junction bases outside the gene matches: 6. The CDR3 loop spans 15 amino acids. For the CDR3, the DNA is TGTGCCATCAAGGAGCGGGGTAGCTCCTACAATGAGCAGTTCTTC. This sequence encodes CAIKERGSSYNEQFF.

This clone has only a few counts. V and J are TRBV29-1 and TRBJ1-5, with 7 bases lining up with TRBD1. This CDR3 contains 13 residues. Germline CDR1 is SQVTM and CDR2 is ANQGSEA. V lost 6 bases, J lost 3 bases, and 5 bases stayed unmatched. In nucleotides, the CDR3 is TGCAGCGTCTTAGGACAGGCCAATCAGCCCCAGCATTTT. Translating gives CSVLGQANQPQHF.

The V gene is TRBV4-2, the J gene TRBJ2-7; 12 nucleotides match TRBD2. The trim removed 5 bases at V and 3 bases at J, leaving 14 bases unmatched. The CDR3 sequence is 18 residues long. From germline, CDR1 is LGHNA and CDR2 YNFKEQ. The CDR3 region is CASSLGPSGRAALYEQYF. Written as DNA, the CDR3 is TGTGCCAGCAGCTTGGGTCCTAGCGGGAGGGCGGCCCTCTACGAGCAGTACTTC.